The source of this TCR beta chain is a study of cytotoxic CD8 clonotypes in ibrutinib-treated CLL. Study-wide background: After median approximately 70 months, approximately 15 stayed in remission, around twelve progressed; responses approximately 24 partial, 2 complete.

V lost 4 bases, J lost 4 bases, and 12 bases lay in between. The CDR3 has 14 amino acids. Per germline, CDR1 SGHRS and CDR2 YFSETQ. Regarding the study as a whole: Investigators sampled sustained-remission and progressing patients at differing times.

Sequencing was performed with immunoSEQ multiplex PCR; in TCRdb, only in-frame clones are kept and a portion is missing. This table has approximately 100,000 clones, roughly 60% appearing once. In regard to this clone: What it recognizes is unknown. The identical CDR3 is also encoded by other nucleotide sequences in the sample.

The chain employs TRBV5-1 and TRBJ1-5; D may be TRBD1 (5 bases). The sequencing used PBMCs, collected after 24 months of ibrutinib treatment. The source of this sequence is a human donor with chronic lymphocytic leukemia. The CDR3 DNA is TGCGCCAGCAGCCCTGACGGGGGGAATCAGCCCCAGCATTTT. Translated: CASSPDGGNQPQHF.